This record covers a single T cell receptor (beta chain). This entry belongs to a study of blood T cell repertoires in COVID-19. Study context: COVID-19 samples from acute and convalescent phases originated in the United States, Italy and Spain. Sample material is recorded as cDNA or gDNA derived from T cells, B-cell-depleted T cells, or PBMCs.

Source study methods: Estimation of nucleated cell counts was performed using reference gene primer amplification. Repertoires were generated with immunoSEQ multiplex PCR, while TCRdb's copy carries only in-frame clones and drops some. V and J calls and clone size come straight from that table; D and trimming were deduced from the DNA. The data show under 70,000 clones, with roughly 78% seen just once and almost 10% held by the top ten. Germline values: CDR1 MNHEY, CDR2 SVGAGI. This CDR3 has 14 residues. The V end lost 10 bases, the J end lost 1 base, and 16 bases lay between the germline ends. The rearrangement joins TRBV6-5 to TRBJ1-1, with no clear D. The TCR originated in a human donor in a cohort sampled during active COVID-19. The sample comprised peripheral blood. CDR3 DNA: TGTGCCACCTCCACACTATTCGGGAACACTGAAGCTTTCTTT. It codes for CATSTLFGNTEAFF.